This T cell receptor beta chain was recorded in a study of technical replicates of blood from several donors. Method: immunoSEQ multiplex PCR; TCRdb's copy keeps in-frame clones and lacks some. The profile shows 55,000 to 75,000 clones, 90% to 95% of them singletons. Germline CDR1 and CDR2: PRHDT and FYEKMQ (reference sequence). The CDR3 runs 15 residues. Trimming removed 2 bases at V and 2 bases at J, with 12 bases between. The clonotype comes from a human donor in good health. Some clones in this sample may be carry-over from other donors' samples. This chain connects TRBV13 to TRBJ2-5; D is unclear. Material: PBMCs. CDR3 nucleotides: TGTGCCAGCAGCTTATTGAAAGGAGAGCAAGAGACCCAGTACTTC. This encodes CASSLLKGEQETQYF.